This TCR beta chain was observed in a study of blood T cell repertoires in COVID-19. Study overall: Collection of acute and convalescent COVID-19 samples took place in the United States, Italy and Spain.

Source study methods: Estimation of nucleated cell counts relied on the amplification of reference gene primers. Measured with immunoSEQ multiplex PCR; TCRdb has only the in-frame clones, and not every one. V and J calls and clone size are given by that table; D and trimming were obtained from the DNA. The table has some 150,000 clones, about 90% seen once. J gave up 6 bases and V 2 bases, and 8 bases lay outside the gene matches. CDR1 and CDR2 (germline): SGDLS, YYNGEE. CDR3 length: 16 amino acids. The genes are TRBV9 and TRBJ1-4; 9 nucleotides line up with TRBD1. The sequencing input was peripheral blood. This clonotype was obtained from a middle-aged man who had recovered from COVID-19. CDR3: CASSVSWGQGDEKLFF. The CDR3 region has the DNA TGTGCCAGCAGCGTCTCATGGGGACAGGGAGATGAAAAACTGTTTTTT. Looking up the rest from reference TRBV9 and TRBJ1-4 gives the full variable domain: DSGVTQTPKHLITATGQRVTLRCSPRSGDLSVYWYQQSLDQGLQFLIQYYNGEERAKGNILERFSAQQFPDLHSELNLSSLELGDSALYFCASSVSWGQGDEKLFFGSGTQLSVL.